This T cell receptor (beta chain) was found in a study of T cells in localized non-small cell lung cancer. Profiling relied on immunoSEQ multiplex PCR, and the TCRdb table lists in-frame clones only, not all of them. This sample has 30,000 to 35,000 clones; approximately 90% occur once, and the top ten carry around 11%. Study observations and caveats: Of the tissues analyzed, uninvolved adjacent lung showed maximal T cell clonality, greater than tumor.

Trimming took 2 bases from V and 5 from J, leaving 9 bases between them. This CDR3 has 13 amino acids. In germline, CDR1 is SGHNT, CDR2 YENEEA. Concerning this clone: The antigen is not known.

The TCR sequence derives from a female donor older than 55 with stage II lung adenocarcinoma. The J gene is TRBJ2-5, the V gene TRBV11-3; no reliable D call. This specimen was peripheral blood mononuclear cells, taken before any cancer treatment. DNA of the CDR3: TGTGCCAGCAGCTTAAAAAGGTTCGAGACCCAGTACTTC. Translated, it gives CASSLKRFETQYF.